This entry describes one TCR beta chain. Under the authors' procedure: Amplification of reference gene primers provided the estimated nucleated cell counts. Repertoires were generated with immunoSEQ multiplex PCR, while TCRdb's copy carries only in-frame clones and drops some. The V and J calls and clone size come from that table; D and trimming were worked out from the DNA. Among 200,000 to 250,000 clones listed, 86% were seen once. This entry is derived from a study of blood T cell repertoires in COVID-19. Study-wide background: Samples came from the United States, Italy and Spain, spanning acute and convalescent COVID-19. Sources were T cells, B-cell-depleted T cells, or PBMCs; the material itself was cDNA or gDNA.

This clonotype was sampled from a woman of 80 years or more with COVID-19, enrolled during active disease. The sequencing sample was made of peripheral blood.

The CDR3 here is CASSIQRNSYEQYV. CDR3 coding DNA: TGTGCCAGCAGTATACAGAGAAACTCCTACGAGCAGTACGTC. The chain employs TRBV2 and TRBJ2-7, with D uncertain. V gave up 5 bases and J gave up 0 bases, with 11 bases separating them. Germline-derived CDR1 and CDR2 are SNHLY and FYNNEI. The CDR3 contains 14 residues.